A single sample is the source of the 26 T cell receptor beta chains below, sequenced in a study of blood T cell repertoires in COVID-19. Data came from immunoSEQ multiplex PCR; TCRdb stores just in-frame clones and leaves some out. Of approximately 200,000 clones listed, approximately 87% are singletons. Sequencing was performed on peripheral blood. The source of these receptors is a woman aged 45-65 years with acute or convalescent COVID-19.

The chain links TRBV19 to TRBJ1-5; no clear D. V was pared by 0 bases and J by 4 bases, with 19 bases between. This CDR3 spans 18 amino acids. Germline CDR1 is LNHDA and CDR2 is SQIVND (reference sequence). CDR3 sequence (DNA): TGTGCCAGTAGTATAGATCGGGGTCCGTTTCGATTTAATCAGCCCCAGCATTTT. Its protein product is CASSIDRGPFRFNQPQHF.

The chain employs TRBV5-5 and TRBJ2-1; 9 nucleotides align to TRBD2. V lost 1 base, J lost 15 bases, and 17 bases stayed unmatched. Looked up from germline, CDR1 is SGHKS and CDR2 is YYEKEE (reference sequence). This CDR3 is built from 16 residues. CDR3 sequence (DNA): TGTGCCAGCAGCTTGTGGGGGGGGTTAGCGGGAGCCCTTCGGTTCTTC. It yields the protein CASSLWGGLAGALRFF.

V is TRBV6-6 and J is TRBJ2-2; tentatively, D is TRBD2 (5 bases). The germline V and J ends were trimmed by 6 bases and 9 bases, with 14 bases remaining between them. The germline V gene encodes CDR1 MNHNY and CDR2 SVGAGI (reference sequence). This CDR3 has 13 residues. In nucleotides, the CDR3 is TGTGCCAGCAGCGAAACTAGTCGGCGGGAGCTGTTTTTT. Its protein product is CASSETSRRELFF.

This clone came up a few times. DNA for the CDR3: TGTGCCAGCAGTGAGGACAGGGCAGGTCAGCCCCAGCATTTT. It codes for CASSEDRAGQPQHF. This chain joins TRBV2 and TRBJ1-5, with TRBD1 identical over 8 bases. CDR1 is SNHLY and CDR2 is FYNNEI in the germline V gene. This CDR3 region has 14 residues. Trimming removed 3 bases from V and 6 bases from J; junction bases left unmatched: 4.

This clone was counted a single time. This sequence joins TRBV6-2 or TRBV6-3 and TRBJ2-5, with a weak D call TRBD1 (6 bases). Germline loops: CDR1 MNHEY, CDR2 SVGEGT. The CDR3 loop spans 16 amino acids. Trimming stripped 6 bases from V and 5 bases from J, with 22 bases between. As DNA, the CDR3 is TGTGCCAGCAGCCCTGACAGGCGCCCGAATTTCGAGACCCAGTACTTC. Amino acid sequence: CASSPDRRPNFETQYF.

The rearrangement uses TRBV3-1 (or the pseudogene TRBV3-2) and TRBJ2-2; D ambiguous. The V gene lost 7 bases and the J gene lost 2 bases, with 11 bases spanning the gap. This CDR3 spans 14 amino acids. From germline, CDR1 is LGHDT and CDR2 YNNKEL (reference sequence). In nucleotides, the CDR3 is TGTGCCAGCATGGAGACGGTCAACACCGGGGAGCTGTTTTTT. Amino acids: CASMETVNTGELFF.

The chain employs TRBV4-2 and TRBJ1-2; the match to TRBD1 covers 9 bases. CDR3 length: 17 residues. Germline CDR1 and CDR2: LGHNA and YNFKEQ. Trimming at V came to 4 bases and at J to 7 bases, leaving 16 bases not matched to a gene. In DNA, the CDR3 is TGTGCCAGCAGCCCCGGAACCGGGACAGGGAGAGGAGGTGGCTACACCTTC. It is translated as CASSPGTGTGRGGGYTF.

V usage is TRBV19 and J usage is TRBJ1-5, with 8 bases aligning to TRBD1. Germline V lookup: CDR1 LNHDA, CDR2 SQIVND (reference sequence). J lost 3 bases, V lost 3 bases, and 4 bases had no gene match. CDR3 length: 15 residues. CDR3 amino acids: CASSILQGDNQPQHF. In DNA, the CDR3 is TGTGCCAGTAGTATCTTACAGGGGGACAATCAGCCCCAGCATTTT.

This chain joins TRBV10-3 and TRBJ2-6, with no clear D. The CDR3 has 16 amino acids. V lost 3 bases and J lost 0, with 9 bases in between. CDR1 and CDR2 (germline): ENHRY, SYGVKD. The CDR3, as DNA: TGTGCCATCAGTGATGTCCTGAGCTCTGGGGCCAACGTCCTGACTTTC. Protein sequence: CAISDVLSSGANVLTF.

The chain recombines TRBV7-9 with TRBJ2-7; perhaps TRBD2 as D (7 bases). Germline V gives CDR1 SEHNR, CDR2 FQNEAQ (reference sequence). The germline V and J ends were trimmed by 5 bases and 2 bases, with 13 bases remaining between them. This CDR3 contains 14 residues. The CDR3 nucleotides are TGTGCCAGCAGCCCCGAGGGGGGGGCCTACGAGCAGTACTTC. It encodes CASSPEGGAYEQYF.

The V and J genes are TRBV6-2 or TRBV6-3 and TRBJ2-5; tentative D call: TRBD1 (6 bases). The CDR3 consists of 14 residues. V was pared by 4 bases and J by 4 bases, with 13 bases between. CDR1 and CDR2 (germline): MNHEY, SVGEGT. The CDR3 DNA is TGTGCCAGCAGTTTCTCGGTAGGGGGAGAGACCCAGTACTTC. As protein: CASSFSVGGETQYF.

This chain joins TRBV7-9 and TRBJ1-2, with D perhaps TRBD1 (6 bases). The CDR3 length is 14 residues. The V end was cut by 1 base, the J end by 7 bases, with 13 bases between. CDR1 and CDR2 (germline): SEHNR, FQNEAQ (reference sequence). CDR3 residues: CASSLGQGFIGYTF. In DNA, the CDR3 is TGTGCCAGCAGCTTAGGTCAGGGGTTTATTGGCTACACCTTC.

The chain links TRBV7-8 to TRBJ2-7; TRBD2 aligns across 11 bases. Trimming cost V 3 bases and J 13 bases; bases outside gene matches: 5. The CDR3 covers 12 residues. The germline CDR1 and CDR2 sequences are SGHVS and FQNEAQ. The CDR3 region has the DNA TGTGCCAGCAGCTTCGGGACTAGCGGAACCTACTTC. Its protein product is CASSFGTSGTYF.

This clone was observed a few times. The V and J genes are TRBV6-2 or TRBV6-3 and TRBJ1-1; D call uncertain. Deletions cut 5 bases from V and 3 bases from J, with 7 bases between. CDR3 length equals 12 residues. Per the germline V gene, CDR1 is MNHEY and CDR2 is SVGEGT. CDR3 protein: CASSEGYTEAFF. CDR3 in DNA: TGTGCCAGCAGTGAGGGATACACTGAAGCTTTCTTT.

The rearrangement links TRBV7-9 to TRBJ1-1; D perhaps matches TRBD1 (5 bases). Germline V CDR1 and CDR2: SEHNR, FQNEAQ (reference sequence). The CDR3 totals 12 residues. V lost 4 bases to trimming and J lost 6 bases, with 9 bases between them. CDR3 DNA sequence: TGTGCCAGCAGCTCGAAGGGGTCTGAAGCTTTCTTT. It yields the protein CASSSKGSEAFF.

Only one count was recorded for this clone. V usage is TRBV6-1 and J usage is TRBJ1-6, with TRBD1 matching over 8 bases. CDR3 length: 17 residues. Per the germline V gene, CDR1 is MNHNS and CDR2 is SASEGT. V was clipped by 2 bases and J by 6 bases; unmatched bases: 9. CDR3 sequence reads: CASSEYPTGVVNSPLHF. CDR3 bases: TGTGCCAGCAGTGAATACCCGACAGGGGTAGTTAATTCACCCCTCCACTTT.

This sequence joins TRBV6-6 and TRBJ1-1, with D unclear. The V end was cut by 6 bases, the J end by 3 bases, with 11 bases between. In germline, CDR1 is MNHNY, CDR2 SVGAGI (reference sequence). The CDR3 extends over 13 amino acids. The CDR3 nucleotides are TGTGCCAGCAGCCGGATAGCCGACACTGAAGCTTTCTTT. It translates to CASSRIADTEAFF.

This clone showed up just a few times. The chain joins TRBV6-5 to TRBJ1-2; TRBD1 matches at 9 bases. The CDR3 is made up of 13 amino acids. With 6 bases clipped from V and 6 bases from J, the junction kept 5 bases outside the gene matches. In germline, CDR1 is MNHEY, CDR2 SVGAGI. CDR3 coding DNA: TGTGCCAGCAGCCGAGGACAGGGGCATGGCTACACCTTC. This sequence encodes CASSRGQGHGYTF.

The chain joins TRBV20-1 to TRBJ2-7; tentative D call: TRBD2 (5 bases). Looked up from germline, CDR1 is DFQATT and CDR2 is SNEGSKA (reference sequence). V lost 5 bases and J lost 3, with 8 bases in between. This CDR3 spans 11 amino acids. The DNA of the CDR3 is TGCAGTGCTCGTCGGGGCTACGAGCAGTACTTC. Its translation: CSARRGYEQYF.

The CDR3 loop reads CSVLQGKNYEQYF. The DNA for the CDR3 is TGCAGCGTCCTACAGGGGAAGAATTACGAGCAGTACTTC. The rearrangement joins TRBV29-1 to TRBJ2-7, with 7 bases matching TRBD1. Germline V gives CDR1 SQVTM, CDR2 ANQGSEA. V gave up 6 bases and J gave up 4 bases; unmatched junction bases: 9. The CDR3 totals 13 residues.

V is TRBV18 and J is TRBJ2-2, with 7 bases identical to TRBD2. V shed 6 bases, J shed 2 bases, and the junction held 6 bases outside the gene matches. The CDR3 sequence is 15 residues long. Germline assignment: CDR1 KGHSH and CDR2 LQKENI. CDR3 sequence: CASSRGGRNTGELFF. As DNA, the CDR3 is TGTGCCAGCTCCCGGGGAGGGAGAAACACCGGGGAGCTGTTTTTT. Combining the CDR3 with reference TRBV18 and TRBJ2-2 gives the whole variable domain NAGVMQNPRHLVRRRGQEARLRCSPMKGHSHVYWYRQLPEEGLKFMVYLQKENIIDESGMPKERFSAEFPKEGPSILRIQQVVRGDSAAYFCASSRGGRNTGELFFGEGSRLTVL.

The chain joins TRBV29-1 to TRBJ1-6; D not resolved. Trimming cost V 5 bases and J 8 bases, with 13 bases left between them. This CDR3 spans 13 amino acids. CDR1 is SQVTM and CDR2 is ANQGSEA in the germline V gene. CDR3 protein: CSVRARRDSPLHF. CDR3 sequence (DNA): TGCAGCGTTCGGGCCAGGAGGGATTCACCCCTCCACTTT.

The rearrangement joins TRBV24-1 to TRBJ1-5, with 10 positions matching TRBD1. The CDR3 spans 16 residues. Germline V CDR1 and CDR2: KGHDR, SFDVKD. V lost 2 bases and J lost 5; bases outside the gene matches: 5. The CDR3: CATSDSGQGLHQPQHF. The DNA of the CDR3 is TGTGCCACCAGTGATTCGGGACAGGGGTTGCATCAGCCCCAGCATTTT.

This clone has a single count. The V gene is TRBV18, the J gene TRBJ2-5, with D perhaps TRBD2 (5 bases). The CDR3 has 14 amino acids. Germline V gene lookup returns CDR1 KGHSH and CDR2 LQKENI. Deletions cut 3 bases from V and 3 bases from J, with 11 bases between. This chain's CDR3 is CASSPSYGEETQYF. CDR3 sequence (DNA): TGTGCCAGCTCACCGTCATACGGGGAAGAGACCCAGTACTTC. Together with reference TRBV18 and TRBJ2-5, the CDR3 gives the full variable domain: NAGVMQNPRHLVRRRGQEARLRCSPMKGHSHVYWYRQLPEEGLKFMVYLQKENIIDESGMPKERFSAEFPKEGPSILRIQQVVRGDSAAYFCASSPSYGEETQYFGPGTRLLVL.

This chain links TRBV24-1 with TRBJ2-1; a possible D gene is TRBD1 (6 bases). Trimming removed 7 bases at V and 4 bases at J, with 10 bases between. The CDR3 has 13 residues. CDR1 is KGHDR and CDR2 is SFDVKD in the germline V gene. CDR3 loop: CATSPQGYNEQFF. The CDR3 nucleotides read TGTGCCACCAGCCCCCAGGGGTACAATGAGCAGTTCTTC.

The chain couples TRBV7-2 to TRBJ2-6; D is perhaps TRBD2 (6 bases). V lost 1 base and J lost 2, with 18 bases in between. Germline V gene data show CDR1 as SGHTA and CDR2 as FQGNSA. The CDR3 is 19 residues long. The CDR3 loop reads CASSLEAGIDGPGANVLTF. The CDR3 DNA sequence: TGTGCCAGCAGCTTAGAGGCGGGAATAGACGGCCCTGGGGCCAACGTCCTGACTTTC.